Described below is a single T cell receptor (beta chain) sequence and its context. This sample stems from a study of blood T cell repertoires in COVID-19. Study information: Spain, Italy and the United States supplied samples that represented acute and convalescent COVID-19.

The CDR3 contains 15 residues. Trimming removed 2 bases at V and 2 bases at J, with 9 bases between. Germline CDR1 SGHVS, CDR2 FNYEAQ. Assay: immunoSEQ multiplex PCR; the TCRdb copy retains only in-frame clones and omits some. The sample contains some 120,000 clones, more than 75% of which appear only once. The sequence was obtained from a man aged 35-49 years with acute or convalescent COVID-19. V is TRBV7-6 and J is TRBJ1-4; a possible D gene is TRBD1 (5 bases). The source material was peripheral blood. CDR3 sequence reads: CASSLYGGTNEKLFF. The CDR3 region has the DNA TGTGCCAGCAGCTTATACGGGGGTACTAATGAAAAACTGTTTTTT.